A selection of T cell receptor beta chains follows, all from one sample in a study of blood T cell repertoires in COVID-19. Here immunoSEQ multiplex PCR was the method, and the copy in TCRdb shows in-frame clones only, minus some. This table has roughly 150,000 clones, about 83% appearing once. Sequenced material: peripheral blood. The receptors were sampled from a woman aged 80 or older with acute or convalescent COVID-19. Both conserved end residues are trimmed from each CDR3. Fields, in order: CDR3 protein, V gene, J gene, CDR3 length.

AGGTAFYEQY	TRBV6-4	TRBJ2-7	10
ASSYTGLFTDTQY	TRBV6-2/TRBV6-3	TRBJ2-3	13
ASSLTGAAEAF	TRBV7-3	TRBJ1-1	11
ASKMDRGNTGELF	TRBV7-2	TRBJ2-2	13
ASSPGPGENQPQH	TRBV5-1	TRBJ1-5	13
ASSPDRAPAYEQY	TRBV18	TRBJ2-7	13
ASSYGPSGRATYNEQF	TRBV7-2	TRBJ2-1	16
AWGLGAGTVDNEQF	TRBV30	TRBJ2-1	14
ASSRTREGKLF	TRBV19	TRBJ1-4	11
ASSFSDRLNTEAF	TRBV7-2	TRBJ1-1	13
ASSSIGTGKDTQY	TRBV5-6	TRBJ2-3	13
ASSLRGRTYEQY	TRBV7-2	TRBJ2-7	12
ASSQGSGEIYGYT	TRBV4-1	TRBJ1-2	13
AWSQGLAGVSEQF	TRBV30	TRBJ2-1	13
AWSEGANSPLH	TRBV30	TRBJ1-6	11
ASSPLRQGVRVEQY	TRBV5-4	TRBJ2-7	14
AWNRVREKLF	TRBV30	TRBJ1-4	10
AWSVPRSEAF	TRBV30	TRBJ1-1	10
ASTPGGWGPQH	TRBV12-3/TRBV12-4	TRBJ1-5	11
ASSLDLGQDNEQF	TRBV7-2	TRBJ2-1	13
ASSSGTRVEETQY	TRBV5-8	TRBJ2-5	13
ASSVSAIGGDTQY	TRBV9	TRBJ2-3	13
ASRGGTSGDTQY	TRBV2	TRBJ2-3	12
ASSSTGTTYSIQF	TRBV6-2/TRBV6-3	TRBJ2-1	13
ASTVAGYSTDTQY	TRBV7-2	TRBJ2-3	13
ASSSRAGYSHYEQY	TRBV19	TRBJ2-7	14
ASREGGAAGAF	TRBV10-2	TRBJ1-1	11
ASSLGSGSPTDTQY	TRBV7-6	TRBJ2-3	14
SVDVTGNTEAF	TRBV29-1	TRBJ1-1	11
ASRNGTGGYGYT	TRBV19	TRBJ1-2	12
ASSLDPATNEKLF	TRBV5-1	TRBJ1-4	13
ASTKSAWEQY	TRBV28	TRBJ2-7	10
ASRRTGGTNEKLF	TRBV6-5	TRBJ1-4	13
ASSSTWGGNDGYT	TRBV7-2	TRBJ1-2	13
ASSAGDNYGYT	TRBV4-2	TRBJ1-2	11
ASSLGILSGANVLT	TRBV5-1	TRBJ2-6	14
ASSSENSGRNEQY	TRBV5-4	TRBJ2-7	13
ASSPPGLNTEAF	TRBV7-2	TRBJ1-1	12
ASMMTTGHPNSPLH	TRBV5-1	TRBJ1-6	14
ASSQSRGLETQY	TRBV18	TRBJ2-5	12
ASSYPVGTAVYGYT	TRBV6-2/TRBV6-3	TRBJ1-2	14
ASSAATRYTDTQY	TRBV5-6	TRBJ2-3	13
ASSTTGDTEAF	TRBV19	TRBJ1-1	11
ATSRVGVEAF	TRBV15	TRBJ1-1	10
ASSLPNSPLH	TRBV7-2	TRBJ1-6	10